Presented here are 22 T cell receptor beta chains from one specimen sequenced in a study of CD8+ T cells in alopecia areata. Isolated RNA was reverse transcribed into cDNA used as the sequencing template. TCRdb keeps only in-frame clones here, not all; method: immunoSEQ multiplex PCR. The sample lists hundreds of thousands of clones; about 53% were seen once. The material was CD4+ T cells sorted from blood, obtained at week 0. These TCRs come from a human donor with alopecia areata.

The CDR3 reads CSGRTDNTEAFF. The CDR3 DNA is TGCAGCGGACGGACGGATAACACTGAAGCTTTCTTT. The chain combines TRBV29-1 with TRBJ1-1; no definite D call. In germline, CDR1 is SQVTM, CDR2 ANQGSEA. The CDR3 runs 12 residues. V dropped 7 bases and J dropped 2 bases, with 11 bases sitting between them.

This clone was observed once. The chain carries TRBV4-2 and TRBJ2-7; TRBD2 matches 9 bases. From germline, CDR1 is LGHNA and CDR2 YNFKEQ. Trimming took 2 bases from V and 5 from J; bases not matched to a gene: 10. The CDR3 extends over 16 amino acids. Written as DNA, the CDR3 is TGTGCCAGCAGCCAAACTCGAGGTAGCGGGGGCCACGAGCAGTACTTC. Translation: CASSQTRGSGGHEQYF.

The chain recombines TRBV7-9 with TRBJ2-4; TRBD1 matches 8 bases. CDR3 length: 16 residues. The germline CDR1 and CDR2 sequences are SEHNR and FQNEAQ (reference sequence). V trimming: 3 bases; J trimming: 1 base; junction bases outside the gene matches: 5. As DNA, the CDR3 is TGTGCCAGCAGCTTCGGACAGGGTCGGGCCAAAAACATTCAGTACTTC. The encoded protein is CASSFGQGRAKNIQYF.

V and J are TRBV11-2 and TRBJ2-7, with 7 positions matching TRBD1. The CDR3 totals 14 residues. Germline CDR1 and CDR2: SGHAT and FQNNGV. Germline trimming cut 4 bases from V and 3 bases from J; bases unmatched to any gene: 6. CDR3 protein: CASSSIRGFYEQYF. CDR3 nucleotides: TGTGCCAGCAGCTCCATCAGGGGGTTCTACGAGCAGTACTTC.

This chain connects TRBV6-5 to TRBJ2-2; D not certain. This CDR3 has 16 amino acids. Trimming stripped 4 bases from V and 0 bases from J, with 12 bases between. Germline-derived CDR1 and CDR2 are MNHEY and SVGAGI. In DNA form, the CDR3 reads TGTGCCAGCAGTTTTGCCCCTCAACCGAACACCGGGGAGCTGTTTTTT. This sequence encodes CASSFAPQPNTGELFF.

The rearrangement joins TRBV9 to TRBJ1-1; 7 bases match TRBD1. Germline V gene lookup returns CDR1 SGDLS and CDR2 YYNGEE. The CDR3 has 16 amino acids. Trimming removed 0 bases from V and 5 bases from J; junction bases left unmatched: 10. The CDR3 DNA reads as TGTGCCAGCAGCGTAGGTCCGCAGGGCAGGGGGACTGAAGCTTTCTTT. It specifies CASSVGPQGRGTEAFF.

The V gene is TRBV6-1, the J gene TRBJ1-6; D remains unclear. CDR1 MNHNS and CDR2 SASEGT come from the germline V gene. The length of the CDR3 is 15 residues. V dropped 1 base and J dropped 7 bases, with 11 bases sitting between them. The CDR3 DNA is TGTGCCAGCAGTGAAGGCGGCGGTTGGAATTCACCCCTCCACTTT. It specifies CASSEGGGWNSPLHF.

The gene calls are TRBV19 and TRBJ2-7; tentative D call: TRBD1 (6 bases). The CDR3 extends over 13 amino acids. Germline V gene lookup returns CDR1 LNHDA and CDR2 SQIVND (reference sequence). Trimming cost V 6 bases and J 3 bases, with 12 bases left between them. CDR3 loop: CASRQDSDYEQYF. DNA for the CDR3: TGTGCCAGTAGACAGGACAGCGACTACGAGCAGTACTTC.

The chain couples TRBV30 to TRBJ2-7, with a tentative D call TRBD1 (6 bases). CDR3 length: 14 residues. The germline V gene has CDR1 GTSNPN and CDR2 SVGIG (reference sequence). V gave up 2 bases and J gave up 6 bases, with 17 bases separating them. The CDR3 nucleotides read TGTGCCTGGAGTCCCCCCCCGACAGGCCGCGAGCAGTACTTC. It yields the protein CAWSPPPTGREQYF.

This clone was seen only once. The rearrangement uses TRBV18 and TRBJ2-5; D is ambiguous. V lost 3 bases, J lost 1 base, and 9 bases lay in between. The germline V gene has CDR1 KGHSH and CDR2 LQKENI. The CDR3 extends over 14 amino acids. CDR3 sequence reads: CASSPPRLQETQYF. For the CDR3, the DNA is TGTGCCAGCTCACCCCCGAGGCTCCAAGAGACCCAGTACTTC.

CDR3 in amino acids: CASEGRYGYTF. In DNA form, the CDR3 reads TGTGCCAGCGAAGGGCGCTATGGCTACACCTTC. This chain joins TRBV4-2 and TRBJ1-2; D unresolved. This CDR3 region has 11 residues. Germline loops: CDR1 LGHNA, CDR2 YNFKEQ. V shed 8 bases and J shed 4 bases, with 8 bases lying between them.

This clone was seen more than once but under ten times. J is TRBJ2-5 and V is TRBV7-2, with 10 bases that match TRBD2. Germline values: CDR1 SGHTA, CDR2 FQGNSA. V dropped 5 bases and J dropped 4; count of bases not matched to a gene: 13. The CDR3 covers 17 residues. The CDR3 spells CASSGNLLSGRRETQYF. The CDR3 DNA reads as TGTGCCAGCAGCGGCAACTTGCTTAGCGGGAGGAGAGAGACCCAGTACTTC. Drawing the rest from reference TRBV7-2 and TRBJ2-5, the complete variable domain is GAGVSQSPSNKVTEKGKDVELRCDPISGHTALYWYRQSLGQGLEFLIYFQGNSAPDKSGLPSDRFSAERTGGSVSTLTIQRTQQEDSAVYLCASSGNLLSGRRETQYFGPGTRLLVL.

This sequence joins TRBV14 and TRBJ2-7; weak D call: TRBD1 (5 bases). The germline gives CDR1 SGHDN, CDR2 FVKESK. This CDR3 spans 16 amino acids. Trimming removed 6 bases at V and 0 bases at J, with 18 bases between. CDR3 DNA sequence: TGTGCCAGCAGGCAATCAGGTGGGGCGAGCTCCTACGAGCAGTACTTC. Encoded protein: CASRQSGGASSYEQYF.

In DNA form, the CDR3 reads TGTGCCAGCAGCGGCCTGGACAGGAACTCTGGGGCCAACGTCCTGACTTTC. The encoded protein is CASSGLDRNSGANVLTF. This sequence joins TRBV5-6 and TRBJ2-6; 7 nucleotides agree with TRBD1. Losses at the gene ends were 4 bases for V and 0 bases for J; bases not matched to a gene: 7. Germline V CDR1 and CDR2: SGHDT, YYEEEE. This CDR3 region has 17 residues.

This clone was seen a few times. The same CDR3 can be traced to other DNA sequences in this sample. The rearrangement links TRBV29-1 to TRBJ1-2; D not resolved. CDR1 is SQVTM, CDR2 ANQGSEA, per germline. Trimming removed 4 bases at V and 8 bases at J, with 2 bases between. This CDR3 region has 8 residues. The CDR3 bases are TGCAGCGTTGGGGGCTACACCTTC. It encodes CSVGGYTF.

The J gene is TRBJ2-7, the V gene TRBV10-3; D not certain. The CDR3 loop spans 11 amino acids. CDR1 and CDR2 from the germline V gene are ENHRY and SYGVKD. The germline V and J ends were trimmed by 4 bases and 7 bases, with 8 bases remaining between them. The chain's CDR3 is CAISVGREQYF. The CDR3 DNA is TGTGCCATCAGTGTAGGTCGGGAGCAGTACTTC.

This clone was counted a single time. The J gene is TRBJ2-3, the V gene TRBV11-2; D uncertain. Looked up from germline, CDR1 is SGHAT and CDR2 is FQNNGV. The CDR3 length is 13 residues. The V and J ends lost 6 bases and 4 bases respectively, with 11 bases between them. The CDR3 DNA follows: TGTGCCAGCAGGCTCTCTTGGGCAGATACGCAGTATTTT. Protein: CASRLSWADTQYF.

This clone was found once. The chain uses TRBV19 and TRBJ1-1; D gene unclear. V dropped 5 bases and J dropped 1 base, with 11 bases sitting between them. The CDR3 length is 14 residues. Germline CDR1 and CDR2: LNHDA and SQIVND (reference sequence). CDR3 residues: CASSDRDANTEAFF. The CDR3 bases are TGTGCCAGTAGTGACCGAGACGCGAACACTGAAGCTTTCTTT.

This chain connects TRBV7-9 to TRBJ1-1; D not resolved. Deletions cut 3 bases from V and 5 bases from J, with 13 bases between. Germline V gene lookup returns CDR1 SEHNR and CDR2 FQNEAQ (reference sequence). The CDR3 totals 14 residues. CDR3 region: CASSLASRSTEAFF. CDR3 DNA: TGTGCCAGCAGCTTGGCGTCCCGGAGTACTGAAGCTTTCTTT.

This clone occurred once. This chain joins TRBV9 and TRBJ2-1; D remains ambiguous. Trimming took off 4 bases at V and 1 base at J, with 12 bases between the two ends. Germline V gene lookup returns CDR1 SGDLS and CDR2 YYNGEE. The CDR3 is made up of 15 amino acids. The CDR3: CASSTRERSYNEQFF. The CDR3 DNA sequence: TGTGCCAGCAGCACCCGCGAGAGATCCTACAATGAGCAGTTCTTC.

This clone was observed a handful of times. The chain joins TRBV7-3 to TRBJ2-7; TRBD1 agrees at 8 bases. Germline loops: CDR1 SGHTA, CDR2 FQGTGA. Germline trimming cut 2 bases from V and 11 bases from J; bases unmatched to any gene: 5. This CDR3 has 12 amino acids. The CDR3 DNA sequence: TGTGCCAGCAGCTTACCGGGACAGGCAAAGTACTTC. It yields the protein CASSLPGQAKYF.

The CDR3 spells CASGLALPPGQSTYEQYF. CDR3 DNA sequence: TGTGCTAGTGGTTTGGCTCTTCCGCCGGGACAGAGCACCTACGAGCAGTACTTC. The V gene is TRBV12-5, the J gene TRBJ2-7, with 7 bases fitting TRBD1. Unmatched junction bases numbered 14, after V lost 1 base and J lost 2 bases. Germline V CDR1 and CDR2: LGHNT, FRNRAP. The CDR3 sequence is 18 residues long.